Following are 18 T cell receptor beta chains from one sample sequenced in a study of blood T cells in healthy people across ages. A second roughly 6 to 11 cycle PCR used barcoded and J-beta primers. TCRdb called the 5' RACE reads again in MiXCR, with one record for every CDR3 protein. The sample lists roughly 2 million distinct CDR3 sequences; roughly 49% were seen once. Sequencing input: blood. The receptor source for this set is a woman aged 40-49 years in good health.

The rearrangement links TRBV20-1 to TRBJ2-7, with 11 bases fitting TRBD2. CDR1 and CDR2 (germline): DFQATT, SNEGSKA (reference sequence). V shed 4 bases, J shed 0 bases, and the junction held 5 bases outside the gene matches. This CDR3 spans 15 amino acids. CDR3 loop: CSAIPSGGHSYEQYF. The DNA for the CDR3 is TGCAGTGCTATACCTAGCGGGGGGCACTCCTACGAGCAGTACTTC.

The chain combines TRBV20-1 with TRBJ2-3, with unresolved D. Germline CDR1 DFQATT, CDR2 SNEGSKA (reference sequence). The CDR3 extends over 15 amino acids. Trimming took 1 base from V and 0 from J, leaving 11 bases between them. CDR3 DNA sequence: TGCAGTGCTAGAGGCCCAATCAGTAGCACAGATACGCAGTATTTT. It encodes CSARGPISSTDTQYF.

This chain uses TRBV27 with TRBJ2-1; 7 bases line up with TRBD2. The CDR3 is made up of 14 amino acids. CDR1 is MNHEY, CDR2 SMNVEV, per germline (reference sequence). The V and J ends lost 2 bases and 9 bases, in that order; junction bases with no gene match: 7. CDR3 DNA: TGTGCCAGCAGTTTAAGGGCGGGGGTTGGTGAGCAGTTCTTC. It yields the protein CASSLRAGVGEQFF.

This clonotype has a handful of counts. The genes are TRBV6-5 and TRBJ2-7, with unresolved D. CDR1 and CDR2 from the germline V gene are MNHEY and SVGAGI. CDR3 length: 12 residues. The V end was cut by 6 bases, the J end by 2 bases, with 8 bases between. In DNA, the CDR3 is TGTGCCAGCAGCCACAGAGCCTACGAGCAGTACTTC. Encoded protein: CASSHRAYEQYF.

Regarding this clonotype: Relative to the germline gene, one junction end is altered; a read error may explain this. As DNA, the CDR3 is TGTGCCAGCAGCTTAGCAATTGGGACAGGGTTCACTGAAGCTTTCTTC. This translates into CASSLAIGTGFTEAFF. V is TRBV7-9 and J is TRBJ1-1, with TRBD1 matching over 9 bases. The germline V gene has CDR1 SEHNR and CDR2 FQNEAQ (reference sequence). There are 16 residues in the CDR3.

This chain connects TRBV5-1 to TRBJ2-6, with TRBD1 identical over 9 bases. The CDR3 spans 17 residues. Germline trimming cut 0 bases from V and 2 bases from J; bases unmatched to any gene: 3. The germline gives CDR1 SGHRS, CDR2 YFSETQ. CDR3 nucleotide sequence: TGCGCCAGCAGCTTGGGACAGGGGGTTACTGGGGCCAACGTCCTGACTTTC. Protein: CASSLGQGVTGANVLTF.

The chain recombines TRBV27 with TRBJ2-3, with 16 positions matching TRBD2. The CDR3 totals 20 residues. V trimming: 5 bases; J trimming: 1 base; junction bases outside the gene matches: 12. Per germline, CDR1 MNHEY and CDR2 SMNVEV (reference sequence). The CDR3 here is CASSTYTGTSGGAGTDTQYF. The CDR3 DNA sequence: TGTGCCAGCAGTACATACACCGGGACTAGCGGGGGGGCCGGCACAGATACGCAGTATTTT.

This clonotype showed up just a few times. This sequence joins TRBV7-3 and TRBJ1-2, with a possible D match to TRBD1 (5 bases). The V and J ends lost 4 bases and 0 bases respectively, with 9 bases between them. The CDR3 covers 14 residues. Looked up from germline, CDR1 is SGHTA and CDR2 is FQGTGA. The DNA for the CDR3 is TGTGCCAGCAGCTCGGACAAATCTAACTATGGCTACACCTTC. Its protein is CASSSDKSNYGYTF.

The CDR3 sequence: CASTEPGISYNEQFF. Here the CDR3 DNA reads TGTGCCAGCACCGAACCCGGGATCTCCTACAATGAGCAGTTCTTC. The chain joins TRBV2 to TRBJ2-1, with a weak D call TRBD2 (5 bases). Germline CDR1 SNHLY, CDR2 FYNNEI. The length of the CDR3 is 15 residues. V dropped 7 bases and J dropped 0 bases, with 13 bases sitting between them.

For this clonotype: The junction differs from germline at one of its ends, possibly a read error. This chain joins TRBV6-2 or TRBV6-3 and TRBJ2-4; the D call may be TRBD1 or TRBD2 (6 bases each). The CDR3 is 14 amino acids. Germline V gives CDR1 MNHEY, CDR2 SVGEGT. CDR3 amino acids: CASSPNGGGNTQYF. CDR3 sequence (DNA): TGTGCCAGCAGCCCCAACGGAGGGGGTAACACTCAGTACTTC.

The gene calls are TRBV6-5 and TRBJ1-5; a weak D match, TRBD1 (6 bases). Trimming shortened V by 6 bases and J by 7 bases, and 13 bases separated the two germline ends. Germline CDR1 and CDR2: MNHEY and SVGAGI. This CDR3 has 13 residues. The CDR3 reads CASSNRVKQPQHF. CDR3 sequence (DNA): TGTGCCAGCAGCAACAGGGTTAAACAGCCCCAGCATTTT.

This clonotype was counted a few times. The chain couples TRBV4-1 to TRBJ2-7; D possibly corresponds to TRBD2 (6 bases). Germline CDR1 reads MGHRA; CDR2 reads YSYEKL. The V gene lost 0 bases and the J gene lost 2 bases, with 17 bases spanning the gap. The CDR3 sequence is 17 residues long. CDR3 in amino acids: CASSQDIRDSPTYEQYF. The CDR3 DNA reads TGCGCCAGCAGCCAAGATATTCGGGACTCTCCGACCTACGAGCAGTACTTC.

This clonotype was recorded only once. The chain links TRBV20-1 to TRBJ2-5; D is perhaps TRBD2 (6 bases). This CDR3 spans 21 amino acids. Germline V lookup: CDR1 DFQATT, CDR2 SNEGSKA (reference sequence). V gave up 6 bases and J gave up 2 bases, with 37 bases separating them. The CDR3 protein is CSAESSARDRRKGGLQETQYF. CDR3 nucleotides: TGCAGTGCAGAGTCCTCCGCCCGGGACCGAAGGAAAGGAGGGCTTCAAGAGACCCAGTACTTC.

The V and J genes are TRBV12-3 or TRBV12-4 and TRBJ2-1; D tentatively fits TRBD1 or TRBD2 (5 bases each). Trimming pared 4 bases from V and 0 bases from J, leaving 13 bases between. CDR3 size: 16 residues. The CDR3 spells CASSSRDGSSYNEQFF. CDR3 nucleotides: TGTGCCAGCAGTTCCAGGGACGGTAGCTCCTACAATGAGCAGTTCTTC.

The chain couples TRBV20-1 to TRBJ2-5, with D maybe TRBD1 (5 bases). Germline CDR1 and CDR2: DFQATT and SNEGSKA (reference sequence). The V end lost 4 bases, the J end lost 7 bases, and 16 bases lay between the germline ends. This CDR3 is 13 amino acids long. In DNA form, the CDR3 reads TGCAGTGCTACAGCGCAGGGCGCTGGGACCCAGTACTTC. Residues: CSATAQGAGTQYF.

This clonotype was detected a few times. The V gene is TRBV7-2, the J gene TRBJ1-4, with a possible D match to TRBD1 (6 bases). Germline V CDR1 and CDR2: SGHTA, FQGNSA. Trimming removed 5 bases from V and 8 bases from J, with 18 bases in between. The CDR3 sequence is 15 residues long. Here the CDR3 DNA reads TGTGCCAGCAGCCCAGGGGACCTCGGCGGGGAAAAACTGTTTTTT. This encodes CASSPGDLGGEKLFF.

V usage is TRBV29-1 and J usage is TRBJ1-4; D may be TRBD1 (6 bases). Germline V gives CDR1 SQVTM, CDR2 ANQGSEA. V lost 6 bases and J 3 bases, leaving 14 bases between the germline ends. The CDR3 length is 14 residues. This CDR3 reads CSVRRGAANEKLFF. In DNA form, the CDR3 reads TGCAGCGTCCGACGGGGGGCCGCTAATGAAAAACTGTTTTTT.

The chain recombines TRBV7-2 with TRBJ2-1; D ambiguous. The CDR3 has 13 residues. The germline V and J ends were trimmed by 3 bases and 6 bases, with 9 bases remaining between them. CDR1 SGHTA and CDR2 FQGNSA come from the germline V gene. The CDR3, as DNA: TGTGCCAGCAGCTTGACGGTTGGCAATGAGCAGTTCTTC. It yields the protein CASSLTVGNEQFF.